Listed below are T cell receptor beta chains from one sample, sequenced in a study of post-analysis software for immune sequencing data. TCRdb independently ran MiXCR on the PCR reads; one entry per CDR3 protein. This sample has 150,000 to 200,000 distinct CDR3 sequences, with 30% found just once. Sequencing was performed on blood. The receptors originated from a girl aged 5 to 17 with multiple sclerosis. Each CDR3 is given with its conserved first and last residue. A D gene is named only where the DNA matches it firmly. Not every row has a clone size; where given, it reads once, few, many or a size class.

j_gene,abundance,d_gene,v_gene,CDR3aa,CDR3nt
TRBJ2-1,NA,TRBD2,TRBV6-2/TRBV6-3,CASSPRGGPLCQEQFF,TGTGCCAGCAGTCCCCGGGGGGGGCCCCTCTGCCAGGAGCAGTTCTTC
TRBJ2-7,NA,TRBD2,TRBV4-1,CAGSQTLLAGAYEQYF,TGCGCCGGCAGCCAGACCCTACTAGCGGGGGCCTACGAGCAGTACTTC
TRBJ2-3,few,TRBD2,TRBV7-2,CASSSRSGGADTQYF,TGTGCCAGCAGCTCGAGGAGCGGGGGGGCAGATACGCAGTATTTT
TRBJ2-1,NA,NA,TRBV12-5,CASGLVKGTYNGQFF,TGTGCTAGTGGTTTGGTAAAGGGAACTTACAATGGGCAGTTCTTC
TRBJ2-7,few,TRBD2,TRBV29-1,CSVGSGVSHEQYF,TGCAGCGTTGGTAGCGGGGTTTCCCACGAGCAGTACTTC
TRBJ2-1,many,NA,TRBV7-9,CASSSLANEQFF,TGTGCCAGCAGCTCCCTAGCGAATGAGCAGTTCTTC
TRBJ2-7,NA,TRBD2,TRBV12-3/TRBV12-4,CASSLKCGTSGSYEQYF,TGTGCCAGCAGTTTAAAATGCGGGACTAGCGGGAGCTACGAGCAGTACTTC
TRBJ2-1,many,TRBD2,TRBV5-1,CATSSGDYNEQFF,TGCGCCACCTCAAGCGGGGACTACAATGAGCAGTTCTTC
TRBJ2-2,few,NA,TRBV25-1,CASTTGVNTGELFF,TGTGCCAGCACGACGGGAGTGAACACCGGGGAGCTGTTTTTT
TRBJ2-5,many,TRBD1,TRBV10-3,CAINPLPGQLTETQYF,TGTGCCATCAACCCTCTACCGGGACAGTTAACGGAGACCCAGTACTTC
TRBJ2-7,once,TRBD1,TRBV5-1,CASSQHESGTGLNEQYF,TGCGCCAGCAGCCAGCACGAATCCGGGACAGGGCTTAACGAGCAGTACTTC
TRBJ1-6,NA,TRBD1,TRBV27,CASSLYGTAYNSPLHF,TGTGCCAGCAGTCTATACGGGACAGCCTATAATTCACCCCTCCACTTT
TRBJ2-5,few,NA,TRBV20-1,CSARLASTEETQYF,TGCAGTGCTAGGTTGGCTAGCACAGAGGAGACCCAGTACTTC
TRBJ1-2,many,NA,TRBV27,CASSPRGYNYGYTF,TGTGCCAGCAGCCCCAGGGGCTATAACTATGGCTACACCTTC
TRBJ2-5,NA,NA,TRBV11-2,CASSLGTRRETQYF,TGTGCCAGCAGCTTAGGGACTCGGCGGGAGACCCAGTACTTC
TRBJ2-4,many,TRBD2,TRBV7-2,CASSSTSGIGYIQYF,TGTGCCAGCAGCTCGACTAGCGGGATAGGTTACATTCAGTACTTC
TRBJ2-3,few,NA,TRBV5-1,CASSFPAEGIQGTQYF,TGCGCCAGCAGCTTCCCAGCGGAGGGGATCCAGGGTACGCAGTATTTT
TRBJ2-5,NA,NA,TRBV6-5,CASSRTEETGEQYF,TGTGCCAGCAGTCGGACAGAGGAAACGGGTGAGCAGTACTTC
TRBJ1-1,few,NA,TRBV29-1,CSVVPQGLISEAFF,TGCAGCGTTGTTCCCCAGGGCTTAATCTCTGAAGCTTTCTTT
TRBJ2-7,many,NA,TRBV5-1,CASRVNSDEQYF,TGCGCCAGCAGGGTGAACAGCGACGAGCAGTACTTC
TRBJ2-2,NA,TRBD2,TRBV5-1,CASSTGGTNTGELFF,TGCGCCAGCAGCACGGGAGGGACGAACACCGGGGAGCTGTTTTTT
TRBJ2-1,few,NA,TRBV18,CASSPPSSQDYNNEQFF,TGTGCCAGCTCACCACCGTCTAGCCAGGATTATAACAATGAGCAGTTCTTC
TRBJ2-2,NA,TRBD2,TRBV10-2,CASSRLAGGDTGELFF,TGCGCCAGCAGTCGGCTAGCGGGAGGGGACACCGGGGAGCTGTTTTTT